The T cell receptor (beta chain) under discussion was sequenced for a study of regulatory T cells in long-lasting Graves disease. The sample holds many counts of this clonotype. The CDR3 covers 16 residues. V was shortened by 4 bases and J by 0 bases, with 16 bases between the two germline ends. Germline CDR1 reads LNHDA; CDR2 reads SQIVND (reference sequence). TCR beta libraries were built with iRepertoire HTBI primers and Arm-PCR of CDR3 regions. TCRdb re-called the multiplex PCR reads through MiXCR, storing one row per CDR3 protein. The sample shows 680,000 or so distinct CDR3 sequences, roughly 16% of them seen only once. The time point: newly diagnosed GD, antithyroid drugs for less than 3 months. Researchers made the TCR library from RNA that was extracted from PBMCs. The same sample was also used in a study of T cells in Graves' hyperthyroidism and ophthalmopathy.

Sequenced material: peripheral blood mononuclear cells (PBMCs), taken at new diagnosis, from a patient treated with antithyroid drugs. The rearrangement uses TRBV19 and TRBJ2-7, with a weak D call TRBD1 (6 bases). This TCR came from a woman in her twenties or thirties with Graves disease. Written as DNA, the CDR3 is TGTGCCAGTAGTACGAGGGGACATGGAGGCTCCTACGAGCAGTACTTC. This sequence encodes CASSTRGHGGSYEQYF.